Sequencing of this T cell receptor (beta chain) was carried out in a study of vaccination effects on CD4 cells after COVID-19. Assay: immunoSEQ multiplex PCR; the TCRdb copy retains only in-frame clones and omits some. This sample has fewer than 55,000 clones, with around 70% found just once. This clone was picked up one time. Its antigen is not identified. At one boundary the junction diverges from the germline segment, which might be a read error. A 10-day culture period preceded the isolation of CD4+ T cells. Participants were given two doses of BNT162b2 or mRNA-1273 vaccine. The vaccine recipients had no prior SARS-CoV-2 infection, with negative nucleocapsid antibodies. Study-wide points: In the study, convalescent patients were few, and early post-infection timepoints were absent.

This receptor was taken from a human donor who received a COVID-19 vaccine. Sequencing was performed on CD4+ T cells from PBMCs cultured without peptide, taken after COVID-19 vaccination.

In DNA, the CDR3 is TGTGCCAGCAGTTTAGCCCCGGGTGACGAGCAGTACTTC. Its translation is CASSLAPGDEQYF. The chain is built from TRBV7-2 and TRBJ2-7; the D is unclear. The CDR3 sequence is 13 residues long. The germline CDR1 and CDR2 sequences are SGHTA and FQGNSA.